This TCR beta chain was captured by sequencing in a study of blood T cell repertoires in COVID-19. This CDR3 comprises 13 residues. The J segment lost 5 bases and the V segment lost 3 bases, leaving 1 base of the junction unmatched. Germline V gene lookup returns CDR1 LGHNA and CDR2 YSLEER. Here immunoSEQ multiplex PCR was the method, and the copy in TCRdb shows in-frame clones only, minus some. The table includes around 140,000 clones, roughly 80% detected once. This receptor was taken from a man aged 65-85 years who had recovered from COVID-19. The rearrangement links TRBV4-3 to TRBJ2-5; 9 bases agree with TRBD2. The sequencing sample was made of peripheral blood. The CDR3 sequence is CASSQTSGETQYF. CDR3 DNA: TGCGCCAGCAGCCAGACTAGCGGCGAGACCCAGTACTTC.